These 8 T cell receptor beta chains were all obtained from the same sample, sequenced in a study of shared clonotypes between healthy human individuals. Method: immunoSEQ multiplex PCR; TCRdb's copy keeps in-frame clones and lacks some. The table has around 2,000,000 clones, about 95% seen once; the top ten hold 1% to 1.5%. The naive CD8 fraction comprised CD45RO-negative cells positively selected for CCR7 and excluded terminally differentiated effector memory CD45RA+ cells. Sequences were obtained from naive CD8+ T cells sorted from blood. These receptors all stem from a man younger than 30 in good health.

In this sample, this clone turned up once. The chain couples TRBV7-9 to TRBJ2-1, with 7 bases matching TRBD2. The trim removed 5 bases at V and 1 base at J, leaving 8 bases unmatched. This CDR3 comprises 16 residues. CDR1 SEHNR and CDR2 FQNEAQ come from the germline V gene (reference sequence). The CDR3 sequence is CASSQRLAQSYNEQFF. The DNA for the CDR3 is TGTGCCAGCAGCCAACGACTAGCCCAGTCCTACAATGAGCAGTTCTTC.

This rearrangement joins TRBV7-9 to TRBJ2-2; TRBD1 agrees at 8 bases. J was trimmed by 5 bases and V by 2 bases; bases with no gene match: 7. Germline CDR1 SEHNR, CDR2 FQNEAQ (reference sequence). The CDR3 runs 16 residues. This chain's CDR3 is CASSLPGQGVTGELFF. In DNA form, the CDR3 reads TGTGCCAGCAGCTTACCTGGACAGGGTGTAACCGGGGAGCTGTTTTTT.

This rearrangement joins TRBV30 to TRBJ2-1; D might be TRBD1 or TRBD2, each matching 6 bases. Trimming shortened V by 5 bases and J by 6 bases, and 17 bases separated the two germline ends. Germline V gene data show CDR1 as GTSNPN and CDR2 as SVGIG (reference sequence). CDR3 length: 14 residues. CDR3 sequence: CAWVAWGAGNEQFF. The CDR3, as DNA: TGTGCCTGGGTGGCGTGGGGGGCGGGCAATGAGCAGTTCTTC.

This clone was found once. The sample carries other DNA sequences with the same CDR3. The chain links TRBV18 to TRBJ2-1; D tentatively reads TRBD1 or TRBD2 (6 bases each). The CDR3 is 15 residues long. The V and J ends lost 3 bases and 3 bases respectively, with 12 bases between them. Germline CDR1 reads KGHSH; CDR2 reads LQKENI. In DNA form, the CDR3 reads TGTGCCAGCTCACCTTCGGGGGCCATCTACAATGAGCAGTTCTTC. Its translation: CASSPSGAIYNEQFF.

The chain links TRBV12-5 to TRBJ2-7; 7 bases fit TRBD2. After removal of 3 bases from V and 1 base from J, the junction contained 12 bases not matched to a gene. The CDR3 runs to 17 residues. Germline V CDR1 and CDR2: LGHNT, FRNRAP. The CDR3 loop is CASGFSIPLAASYEQYF. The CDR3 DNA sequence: TGTGCTAGTGGTTTTAGTATCCCCCTAGCGGCGTCCTACGAGCAGTACTTC.

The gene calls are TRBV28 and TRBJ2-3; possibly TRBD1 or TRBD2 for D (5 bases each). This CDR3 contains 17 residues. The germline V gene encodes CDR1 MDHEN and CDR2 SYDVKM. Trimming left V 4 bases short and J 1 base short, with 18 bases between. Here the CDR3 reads CASSWGTTRLGTDTQYF. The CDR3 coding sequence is TGTGCCAGCAGTTGGGGGACCACCCGGTTGGGCACAGATACGCAGTATTTT.

This CDR3 is CASSAGQGDYGYTF. CDR3 nucleotide sequence: TGCGCCAGCAGCGCAGGACAGGGCGACTATGGCTACACCTTC. The J gene is TRBJ1-2, the V gene TRBV5-1; TRBD1 matches at 8 bases. The CDR3 is 14 amino acids. Germline lookup yields CDR1 SGHRS and CDR2 YFSETQ. V was pared by 4 bases and J by 3 bases, with 5 bases of the junction left unmatched.

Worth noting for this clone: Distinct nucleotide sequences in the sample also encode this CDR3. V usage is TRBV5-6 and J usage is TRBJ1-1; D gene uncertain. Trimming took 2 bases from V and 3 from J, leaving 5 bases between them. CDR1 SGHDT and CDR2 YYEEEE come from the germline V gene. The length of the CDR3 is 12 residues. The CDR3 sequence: CASSFMDTEAFF. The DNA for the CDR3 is TGTGCCAGCAGCTTCATGGACACTGAAGCTTTCTTT.